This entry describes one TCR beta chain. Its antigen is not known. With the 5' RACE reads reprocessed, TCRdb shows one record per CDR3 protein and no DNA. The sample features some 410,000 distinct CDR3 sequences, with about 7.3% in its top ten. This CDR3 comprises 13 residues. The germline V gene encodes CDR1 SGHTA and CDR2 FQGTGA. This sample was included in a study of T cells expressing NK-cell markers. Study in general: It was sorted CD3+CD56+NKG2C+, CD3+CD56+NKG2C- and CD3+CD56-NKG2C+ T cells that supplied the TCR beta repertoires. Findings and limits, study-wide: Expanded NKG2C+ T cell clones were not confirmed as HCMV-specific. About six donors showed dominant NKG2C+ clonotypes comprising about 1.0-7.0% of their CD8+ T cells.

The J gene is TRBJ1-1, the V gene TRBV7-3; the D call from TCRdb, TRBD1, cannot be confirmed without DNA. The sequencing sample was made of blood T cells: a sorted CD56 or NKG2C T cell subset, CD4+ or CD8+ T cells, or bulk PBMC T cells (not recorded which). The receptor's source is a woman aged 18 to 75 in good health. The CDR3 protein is CASRDRVETEAFF.